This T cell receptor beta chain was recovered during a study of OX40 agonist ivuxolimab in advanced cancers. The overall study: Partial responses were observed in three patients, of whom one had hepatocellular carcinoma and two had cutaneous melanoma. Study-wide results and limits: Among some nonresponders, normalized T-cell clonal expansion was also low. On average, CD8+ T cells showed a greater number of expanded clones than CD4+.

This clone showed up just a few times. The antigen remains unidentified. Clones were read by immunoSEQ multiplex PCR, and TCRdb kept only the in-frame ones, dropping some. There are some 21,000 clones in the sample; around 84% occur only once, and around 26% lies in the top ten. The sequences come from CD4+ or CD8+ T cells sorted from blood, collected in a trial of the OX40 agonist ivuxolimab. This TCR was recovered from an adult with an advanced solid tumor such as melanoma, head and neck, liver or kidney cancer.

The DNA for the CDR3 is TGTGCCAGCACCCCTGGGGGGGTACAGCCCCAGCATTTT. Its translation: CASTPGGVQPQHF. V and J are TRBV28 and TRBJ1-5, with D perhaps matching TRBD1 (5 bases). Germline V gene sequence: CDR1 MDHEN, CDR2 SYDVKM. The CDR3 consists of 13 residues. With 7 bases removed from V and 7 bases from J, the gap between germline ends came to 14 bases.